The table lists the clone carrying this T cell receptor beta chain with a few counts. The CDR3 spans 14 residues. The germline gives CDR1 SEHNR, CDR2 FQNEAQ (reference sequence). The V end was cut by 1 base, the J end by 7 bases, with 13 bases between. These data belong to a study of CD8 T cells in Susac syndrome. In blood CD8+ and CD4+ T cells, TCR beta underwent sequencing. In the multiple sclerosis control group, patients were treatment-naive and had stable or active relapsing-remitting disease. TEMRA cells were enriched by FACS, and CD4+ and CD8+ T cells were negatively isolated. Random hexamers were used to reverse transcribe 0.5 to 1 ug of RNA. Amplification of TCR beta CDR3 across 54 Vbeta and 13 Jbeta was performed with immunoSEQ multiplex PCR. MiXCR, run by TCRdb on the immunoSEQ multiplex PCR reads, gives a single entry per CDR3 protein. The data show approximately 280,000 distinct CDR3 sequences, with roughly 84% seen just once and over 0.09% held by the top ten.

Material: CD8+ T cells from PBMCs. The rearrangement links TRBV7-9 to TRBJ1-1; the D gene is possibly TRBD1 (6 bases). This clonotype was sampled from a human donor with multiple sclerosis. As DNA, the CDR3 is TGTGCCAGCAGCTTAGATCTGACAGGCCTTGAAGCTTTCTTT. Translating it yields CASSLDLTGLEAFF.